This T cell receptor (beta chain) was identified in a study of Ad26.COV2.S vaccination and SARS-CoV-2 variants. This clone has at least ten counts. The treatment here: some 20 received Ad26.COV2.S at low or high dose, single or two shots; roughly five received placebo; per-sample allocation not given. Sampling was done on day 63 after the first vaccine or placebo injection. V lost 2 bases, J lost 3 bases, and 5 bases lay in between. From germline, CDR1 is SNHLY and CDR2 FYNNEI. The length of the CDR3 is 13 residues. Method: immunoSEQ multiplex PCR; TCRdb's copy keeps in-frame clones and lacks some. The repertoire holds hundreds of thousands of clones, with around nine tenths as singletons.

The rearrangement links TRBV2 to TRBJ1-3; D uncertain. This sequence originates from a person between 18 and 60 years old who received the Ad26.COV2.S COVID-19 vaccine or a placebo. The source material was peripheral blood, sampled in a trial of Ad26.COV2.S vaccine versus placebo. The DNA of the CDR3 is TGTGCCAGCAGTGAATCTTATGGAAACACCATATATTTT. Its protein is CASSESYGNTIYF. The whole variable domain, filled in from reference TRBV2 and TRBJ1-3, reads EPEVTQTPSHQVTQMGQEVILRCVPISNHLYFYWYRQILGQKVEFLVSFYNNEISEKSEIFDDQFSVERPDGSNFTLKIRSTKLEDSAMYFCASSESYGNTIYFGEGSWLTVV.